A single sample gave rise to the 26 T cell receptor beta chains below, sequenced in a study of OX40 agonist ivuxolimab in advanced cancers. Here immunoSEQ multiplex PCR was the method, and the copy in TCRdb shows in-frame clones only, minus some. The sample yields tens of thousands of clones, 75% to 95% seen once. Sequencing used CD4+ or CD8+ T cells sorted from blood, obtained in a trial of the OX40 agonist ivuxolimab. These receptors were obtained from an adult with an advanced solid tumor such as melanoma, head and neck, liver or kidney cancer.

V gene TRBV7-2 combines with J gene TRBJ2-6; D is uncertain. The CDR3 contains 13 residues. The germline V and J ends were trimmed by 5 bases and 3 bases, with 5 bases remaining between them. Germline V gene sequence: CDR1 SGHTA, CDR2 FQGNSA. This CDR3 reads CASSVSGANVLTF. DNA for the CDR3: TGTGCCAGCAGCGTGAGTGGGGCCAACGTCCTGACTTTC.

The chain links TRBV5-1 to TRBJ1-5; 7 nucleotides match TRBD1. The V gene's germline CDR1 is SGHRS and CDR2 YFSETQ. Losses at the gene ends were 0 bases for V and 1 base for J; bases not matched to a gene: 4. The CDR3 consists of 16 residues. CDR3 residues: CASSLAPGGSNQPQHF. The CDR3, as DNA: TGCGCCAGCAGCTTGGCCCCAGGGGGGAGCAATCAGCCCCAGCATTTT.

This clone was detected once. CDR3 bases: TGTGCCAGTAGTAGCCCCCTAGCGGGAGCGAACAATGAGCAGTTCTTC. It specifies CASSSPLAGANNEQFF. This chain joins TRBV19 and TRBJ2-1, with 10 bases matching TRBD2. The CDR3 is made up of 16 amino acids. Looked up from germline, CDR1 is LNHDA and CDR2 is SQIVND (reference sequence). Germline trimming cut 4 bases from V and 5 bases from J; bases unmatched to any gene: 8.

The chain is built from TRBV11-3 and TRBJ2-7, with 10 bases matching TRBD1. The CDR3 has 15 residues. Germline loops: CDR1 SGHNT, CDR2 YENEEA. V was pared by 1 base and J by 4 bases, with 4 bases of the junction left unmatched. In DNA, the CDR3 is TGTGCCAGCAGCTTAGGACAGGGGGCACGATACGAGCAGTACTTC. It specifies CASSLGQGARYEQYF.

Concerning this clone: This sample includes further DNA sequences coding for the same CDR3. This chain joins TRBV7-9 and TRBJ2-7, with a weak D call TRBD1 (6 bases). This CDR3 spans 12 amino acids. V shed 5 bases and J shed 4 bases, with 9 bases lying between them. The germline V gene encodes CDR1 SEHNR and CDR2 FQNEAQ (reference sequence). CDR3 nucleotides: TGTGCCAGCAGCCCAACAGGGTACGAGCAGTACTTC. It is translated as CASSPTGYEQYF.

The V gene is TRBV6-6, the J gene TRBJ2-5; TRBD2 matches at 8 bases. With V trimmed by 4 bases and J by 9 bases, 10 bases remained unmatched. From germline, CDR1 is MNHNY and CDR2 SVGAGI (reference sequence). The CDR3 spans 14 residues. CDR3: CASSSTSELVAQYF. CDR3 bases: TGTGCCAGCAGTTCGACTAGCGAACTCGTGGCCCAGTACTTC.

This clone was picked up a small number of times. The chain recombines TRBV6-1 with TRBJ1-4; no clear D. This CDR3 region has 13 residues. Trimming shortened V by 8 bases and J by 7 bases, and 14 bases separated the two germline ends. The germline CDR1 and CDR2 sequences are MNHNS and SASEGT. CDR3 region: CASGPSKSEKLFF. DNA of the CDR3: TGTGCCAGCGGACCCTCTAAAAGTGAAAAACTGTTTTTT.

The chain couples TRBV5-8 to TRBJ2-3; 11 bases map to TRBD1. Germline assignment: CDR1 SGHTS and CDR2 YDEGEE. V lost 3 bases, J lost 7 bases, and 4 bases stayed unmatched. The CDR3 contains 14 residues. The CDR3: CASSWGQGGNTQYF. CDR3 nucleotide sequence: TGTGCCAGCAGCTGGGGACAGGGGGGAAATACGCAGTATTTT.

This clone was detected only once. The chain uses TRBV19 and TRBJ1-5, with D unresolved. Germline values: CDR1 LNHDA, CDR2 SQIVND (reference sequence). The V and J ends lost 6 bases and 5 bases respectively, with 11 bases between them. The CDR3 loop spans 13 amino acids. CDR3 sequence (DNA): TGTGCCAGTAGAGTGGGGTTTGATCAGCCCCAGCATTTT. Amino acids: CASRVGFDQPQHF.

About this clone: Compared with germline, one end of the junction differs, possibly owing to a read error. This rearrangement joins TRBV7-7 to TRBJ2-6; D ambiguous. Germline assignment: CDR1 SSHAT and CDR2 FNYEAQ (reference sequence). This CDR3 contains 14 residues. The CDR3 nucleotides read TGTGCTAGCAGCTTTGGCTCTGGGGCCAACGTCCTGACTTTC. Residues: CASSFGSGANVLTF.

The chain combines TRBV7-9 with TRBJ2-5; D call uncertain. Trimming shortened V by 3 bases and J by 7 bases, and 15 bases separated the two germline ends. This CDR3 region has 14 residues. Germline lookup yields CDR1 SEHNR and CDR2 FQNEAQ (reference sequence). CDR3 amino acids: CASSLGMASGTQYF. In nucleotides, the CDR3 is TGTGCCAGCAGCTTGGGTATGGCGTCTGGGACCCAGTACTTC.

The chain recombines TRBV27 with TRBJ1-3; D is undetermined. The CDR3 has 13 residues. CDR1 is MNHEY and CDR2 is SMNVEV in the germline V gene (reference sequence). V lost 4 bases, J lost 3 bases, and 7 bases lay in between. The CDR3 DNA sequence: TGTGCCAGCAGTTCCCGTAATGGAAACACCATATATTTT. Amino acids: CASSSRNGNTIYF.

The CDR3 nucleotides read TGTGCCAGCAGTGAACTAGCGGGAGTCTACGAGCAGTACTTC. Protein: CASSELAGVYEQYF. This sequence joins TRBV6-4 and TRBJ2-7; 11 nucleotides agree with TRBD2. Germline V gives CDR1 MRHNA, CDR2 SNTAGT. The junction had 1 base not matched to a gene; V was cut back by 3 bases and J by 3 bases. This CDR3 has 14 residues.

The rearrangement uses TRBV19 and TRBJ1-1; the D is unclear. The V gene's germline CDR1 is LNHDA and CDR2 SQIVND (reference sequence). V was clipped by 3 bases and J by 0 bases, with 5 bases between them. The CDR3 consists of 13 residues. The DNA for the CDR3 is TGTGCCAGTAGTATTGGAGTGAACACTGAAGCTTTCTTT. Translating it yields CASSIGVNTEAFF.

The CDR3 DNA sequence: TGTGCCAGCAGTGCCCCCAGGGGCCATGGCTACACCTTC. This encodes CASSAPRGHGYTF. This chain links TRBV28 with TRBJ1-2, with a weak D call TRBD1 (6 bases). Germline CDR1 reads MDHEN; CDR2 reads SYDVKM. This CDR3 comprises 13 residues. V shed 5 bases and J shed 6 bases, with 13 bases lying between them.

This sequence joins TRBV6-1 and TRBJ1-5; tentatively, D is TRBD1 (5 bases). The length of the CDR3 is 14 residues. Germline CDR1 MNHNS, CDR2 SASEGT. Deletions cut 2 bases from V and 7 bases from J, with 12 bases between. This CDR3 is CASSEQGGKQPQHF. CDR3 sequence (DNA): TGTGCCAGCAGTGAACAGGGAGGGAAGCAGCCCCAGCATTTT.

In its sample, this clone was seen once. This rearrangement joins TRBV7-2 to TRBJ1-5; D gene unclear. The CDR3 runs 16 residues. The ends were cut back, 2 bases at V and 0 bases at J, with 11 bases in the middle. Germline CDR1 is SGHTA and CDR2 is FQGNSA. For the CDR3, the DNA is TGTGCCAGCAGCTTACGAGGAGGATATAGCAATCAGCCCCAGCATTTT. Protein sequence: CASSLRGGYSNQPQHF.

The rearrangement joins TRBV7-6 to TRBJ2-7, with D hard to call. The germline V gene encodes CDR1 SGHVS and CDR2 FNYEAQ. The CDR3 is 13 amino acids. Trimming took off 5 bases at V and 0 bases at J, with 8 bases between the two ends. In DNA, the CDR3 is TGTGCCAGCAGCCGGGCTGTCTCCTACGAGCAGTACTTC. Protein: CASSRAVSYEQYF.

V usage is TRBV11-2 and J usage is TRBJ2-6; D is unclear. V was trimmed by 1 base and J by 2 bases, leaving 6 bases between them. CDR1 is SGHAT, CDR2 FQNNGV, per germline. CDR3 length: 15 residues. CDR3 in amino acids: CASSLVGAGANVLTF. CDR3 coding DNA: TGTGCCAGCAGCTTAGTTGGGGCTGGGGCCAACGTCCTGACTTTC.

J is TRBJ1-2 and V is TRBV6-6, with unresolved D. The CDR3 extends over 12 amino acids. Looked up from germline, CDR1 is MNHNY and CDR2 is SVGAGI (reference sequence). Trimming stripped 10 bases from V and 8 bases from J, with 17 bases between. The CDR3 DNA reads as TGTGCCACCCGTCCCGATATGGGCGGCTACACCTTC. As protein: CATRPDMGGYTF.

With regard to this clone: A junction end diverges from the germline sequence, so it may reflect a read error. The CDR3 here is CGWEGTSYNEQFF. CDR3 sequence (DNA): TGCGGCTGGGAGGGTACTTCCTACAATGAGCAGTTCTTC. This sequence joins TRBV5-8 and TRBJ2-1; 7 positions match TRBD2. The germline V gene has CDR1 SGHTS and CDR2 YDEGEE. This CDR3 is 13 amino acids long. Filled out from reference TRBV5-8 and TRBJ2-1, the complete variable domain reads EAGVTQSPTHLIKTRGQQATLRCSPISGHTSVYWYQQALGLGLQFLLWYDEGEERNRGNFPPRFSGRQFPNYSSELNVNALELEDSALYLCGWEGTSYNEQFFGPGTRLTVL.

The chain combines TRBV2 with TRBJ2-5; D perhaps matches TRBD1 (6 bases). The CDR3 has 13 residues. Trimming removed 7 bases at V and 2 bases at J, with 11 bases between. CDR1 is SNHLY, CDR2 FYNNEI, per germline. Written as DNA, the CDR3 is TGTGCCAGCATAGGACAGCCACAAGAGACCCAGTACTTC. Translation gives CASIGQPQETQYF.

This clone came up a few times. The chain links TRBV9 to TRBJ2-2, with 10 bases that match TRBD2. There are 15 residues in the CDR3. V shed 3 bases and J 4 bases; nucleotides not matched to a gene: 3. Germline V gene lookup returns CDR1 SGDLS and CDR2 YYNGEE. The CDR3 DNA follows: TGTGCCAGCAGCGCTAGCGGGAGAGTCACCGGGGAGCTGTTTTTT. As protein: CASSASGRVTGELFF.

The V gene is TRBV7-2, the J gene TRBJ2-5, with 10 bases that match TRBD2. The CDR3 length is 17 residues. Germline lookup yields CDR1 SGHTA and CDR2 FQGNSA. Trimming at V came to 1 base and at J to 4 bases, leaving 9 bases not matched to a gene. CDR3 in DNA: TGTGCCAGCAGCTTAGGTGGTGGAGCGGGAGGGGGAGAGACCCAGTACTTC. Its translation is CASSLGGGAGGGETQYF. The complete variable domain, with remaining parts taken from reference TRBV7-2 and TRBJ2-5, reads GAGVSQSPSNKVTEKGKDVELRCDPISGHTALYWYRQSLGQGLEFLIYFQGNSAPDKSGLPSDRFSAERTGGSVSTLTIQRTQQEDSAVYLCASSLGGGAGGGETQYFGPGTRLLVL.

The V gene is TRBV9, the J gene TRBJ2-1; perhaps TRBD2 as D (6 bases). This CDR3 has 17 amino acids. Germline lookup yields CDR1 SGDLS and CDR2 YYNGEE. V was pared by 1 base and J by 7 bases, with 21 bases between. The CDR3 bases are TGTGCCAGCAGCGTATCGGGACTCCCCCCTCGAGGTAATGAGCAGTTCTTC. Translation gives CASSVSGLPPRGNEQFF. Supplemented by reference TRBV9 and TRBJ2-1, the full variable domain reads DSGVTQTPKHLITATGQRVTLRCSPRSGDLSVYWYQQSLDQGLQFLIQYYNGEERAKGNILERFSAQQFPDLHSELNLSSLELGDSALYFCASSVSGLPPRGNEQFFGPGTRLTVL.

The chain uses TRBV6-1 and TRBJ2-2; 7 nucleotides align to TRBD2. The CDR3 loop spans 19 amino acids. Germline CDR1 is MNHNS and CDR2 is SASEGT. Unmatched junction bases numbered 16, after V lost 1 base and J lost 5 bases. The DNA for the CDR3 is TGTGCCAGCAGTGAAGGGGGAAGGGTCAGCGGGAAGCGAACCGGGGAGCTGTTTTTT. It specifies CASSEGGRVSGKRTGELFF.